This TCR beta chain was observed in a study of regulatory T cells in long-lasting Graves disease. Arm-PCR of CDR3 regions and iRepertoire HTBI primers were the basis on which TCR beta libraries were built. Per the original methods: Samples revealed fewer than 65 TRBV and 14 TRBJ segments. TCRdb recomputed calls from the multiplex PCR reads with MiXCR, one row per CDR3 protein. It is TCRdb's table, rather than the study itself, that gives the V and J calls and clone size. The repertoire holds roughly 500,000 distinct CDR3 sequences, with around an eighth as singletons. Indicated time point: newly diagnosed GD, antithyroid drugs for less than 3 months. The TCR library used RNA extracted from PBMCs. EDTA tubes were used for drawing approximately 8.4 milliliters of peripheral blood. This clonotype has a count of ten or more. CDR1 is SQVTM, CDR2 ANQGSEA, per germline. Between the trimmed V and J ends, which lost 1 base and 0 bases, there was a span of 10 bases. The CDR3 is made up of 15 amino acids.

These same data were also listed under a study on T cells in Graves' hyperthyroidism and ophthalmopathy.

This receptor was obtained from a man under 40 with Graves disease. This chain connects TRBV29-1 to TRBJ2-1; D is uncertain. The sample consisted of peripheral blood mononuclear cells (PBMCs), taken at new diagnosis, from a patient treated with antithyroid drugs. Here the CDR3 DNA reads TGCAGCGTTGAAGGAGGCGGTCGCTCCTACAATGAGCAGTTCTTC. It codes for CSVEGGGRSYNEQFF.